Shown below are 9 T cell receptor beta chains from a single sample sequenced in a study of beta chain features in type 1 diabetes. Every isolated RNA sample was fully reverse transcribed, so sequencing captured expressed TCRB transcripts. Clones were sequenced by immunoSEQ multiplex PCR, and TCRdb holds only the in-frame ones, with some missing. Among 95,000 to 150,000 clones listed, about 15% were seen once. Overall study results and limits: There was a moderate but significant shortening of TCRB CDR3s in all four CD4+ subsets of Type 1 diabetes patients.

Their specific antigens are unknown. The sample taken for sequencing was central memory CD4+ T cells from blood. All receptors derive from a man aged 25-45 years with type 1 diabetes.

Only a few counts were recorded for this clone. The rearrangement links TRBV9 to TRBJ2-2, with D possibly matching TRBD2 (5 bases). The V gene's germline CDR1 is SGDLS and CDR2 YYNGEE. The CDR3 extends over 12 amino acids. V shed 4 bases and J shed 8 bases, with 9 bases lying between them. The CDR3 region has the DNA TGTGCCAGCAGCCTTCGGACTGGGGAGCTGTTTTTT. Its protein product is CASSLRTGELFF.

This clone was seen a handful of times. This chain links TRBV28 with TRBJ2-1, with D unresolved. The CDR3 runs to 10 residues. Germline V gene lookup returns CDR1 MDHEN and CDR2 SYDVKM. The V gene lost 3 bases and the J gene lost 10 bases, with 4 bases spanning the gap. CDR3 sequence reads: CASSFREQFF. In nucleotides, the CDR3 is TGTGCCAGCAGTTTTAGGGAGCAGTTCTTC.

The chain uses TRBV7-2 and TRBJ2-3; possible D gene TRBD1, 5 bases. The germline V and J ends were trimmed by 2 bases and 3 bases, with 12 bases remaining between them. The CDR3 consists of 15 residues. Germline CDR1 is SGHTA and CDR2 is FQGNSA. The CDR3 DNA is TGTGCCAGCAGCTTAACTGCCAGGGCGACAGATACGCAGTATTTT. Translating it yields CASSLTARATDTQYF.

This chain connects TRBV6-5 to TRBJ2-3; D gene unclear. Trimming pared 6 bases from V and 2 bases from J, leaving 15 bases between. The length of the CDR3 is 15 residues. CDR1 is MNHEY, CDR2 SVGAGI, per germline. The CDR3 nucleotides are TGTGCCAGCAGCCACTCGTCGGAGTCCACAGATACGCAGTATTTT. Its protein is CASSHSSESTDTQYF.

The chain combines TRBV7-2 with TRBJ1-4, with 7 bases that match TRBD1. Trimming removed 4 bases from V and 5 bases from J; junction bases left unmatched: 7. The CDR3 runs to 15 residues. Germline loops: CDR1 SGHTA, CDR2 FQGNSA. The CDR3 loop is CASSSGDSSNEKLFF. In DNA form, the CDR3 reads TGTGCCAGCAGCTCAGGGGACAGCTCGAATGAAAAACTGTTTTTT.

This clone was counted only a few times. V and J are TRBV7-2 and TRBJ2-3; D is tentatively TRBD1 or TRBD2 (6 bases each). Trimming stripped 5 bases from V and 5 bases from J, with 17 bases between. The CDR3 loop spans 15 amino acids. Germline V gene lookup returns CDR1 SGHTA and CDR2 FQGNSA. The CDR3 loop is CASSLWGAGGDTQYF. The CDR3 nucleotides are TGTGCCAGCAGCCTCTGGGGGGCTGGAGGAGATACGCAGTATTTT. Full variable domain (outside the CDR3, taken from reference TRBV7-2 and TRBJ2-3): GAGVSQSPSNKVTEKGKDVELRCDPISGHTALYWYRQSLGQGLEFLIYFQGNSAPDKSGLPSDRFSAERTGGSVSTLTIQRTQQEDSAVYLCASSLWGAGGDTQYFGPGTRLTVL.

The chain uses TRBV28 and TRBJ2-3, with D uncertain. Germline values: CDR1 MDHEN, CDR2 SYDVKM. This CDR3 comprises 13 residues. The ends were cut back, 10 bases at V and 1 base at J, with 12 bases in the middle. The CDR3 nucleotides are TGTGCCAACATGAAGTCGGGCACAGATACGCAGTATTTT. This sequence encodes CANMKSGTDTQYF.

The chain is built from TRBV6-6 and TRBJ2-1; D might be TRBD1 (5 bases). Germline V CDR1 and CDR2: MNHNY, SVGAGI (reference sequence). V was cut by 6 bases and J by 4 bases, with 13 bases left in between. The length of the CDR3 is 14 residues. CDR3 nucleotide sequence: TGTGCCAGCAGGGACACTCTGGCTTACAATGAGCAGTTCTTC. Protein: CASRDTLAYNEQFF.

The gene calls are TRBV29-1 and TRBJ1-2, with a tentative D call TRBD1 (6 bases). The CDR3 is 13 residues long. Trimming pared 5 bases from V and 4 bases from J, leaving 14 bases between. CDR1 and CDR2 from the germline V gene are SQVTM and ANQGSEA. The CDR3 bases are TGCAGCGTTCTTCGGACAGAACCCTATGGCTACACCTTC. This gives the protein CSVLRTEPYGYTF.